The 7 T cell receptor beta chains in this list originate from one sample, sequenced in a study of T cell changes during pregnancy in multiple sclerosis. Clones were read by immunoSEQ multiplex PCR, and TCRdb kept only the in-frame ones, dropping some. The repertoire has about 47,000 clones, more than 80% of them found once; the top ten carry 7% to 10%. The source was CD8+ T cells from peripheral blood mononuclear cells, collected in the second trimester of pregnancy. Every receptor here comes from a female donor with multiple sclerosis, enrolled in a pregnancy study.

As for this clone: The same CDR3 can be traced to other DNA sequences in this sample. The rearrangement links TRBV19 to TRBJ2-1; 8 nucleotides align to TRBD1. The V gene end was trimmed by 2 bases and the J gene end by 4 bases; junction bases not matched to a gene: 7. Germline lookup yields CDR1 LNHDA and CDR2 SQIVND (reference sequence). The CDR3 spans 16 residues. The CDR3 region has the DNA TGTGCCAGTAGTATACAGGCAGGGGGCTCGTACAATGAGCAGTTCTTC. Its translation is CASSIQAGGSYNEQFF.

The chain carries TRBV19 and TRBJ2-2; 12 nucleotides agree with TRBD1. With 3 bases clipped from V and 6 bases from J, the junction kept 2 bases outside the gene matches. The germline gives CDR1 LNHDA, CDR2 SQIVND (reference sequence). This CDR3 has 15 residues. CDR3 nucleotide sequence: TGTGCCAGTAGTATGGGACAGGGGGCCGCCGGGGAGCTGTTTTTT. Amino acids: CASSMGQGAAGELFF.

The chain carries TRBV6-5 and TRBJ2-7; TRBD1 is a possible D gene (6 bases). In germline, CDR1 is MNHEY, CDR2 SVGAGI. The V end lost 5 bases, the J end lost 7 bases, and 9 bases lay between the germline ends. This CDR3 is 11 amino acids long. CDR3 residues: CASSLQGEQYF. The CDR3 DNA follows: TGTGCCAGCAGTCTCCAGGGGGAGCAGTACTTC.

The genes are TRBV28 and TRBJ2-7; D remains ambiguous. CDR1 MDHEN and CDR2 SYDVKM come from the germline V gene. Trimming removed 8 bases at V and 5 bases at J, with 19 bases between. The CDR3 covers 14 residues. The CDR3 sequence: CASDLDGDDDEQYF. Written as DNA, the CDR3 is TGTGCCAGCGACCTAGACGGAGACGACGACGAGCAGTACTTC.

The CDR3 DNA reads as TGTGCCAGCAGTGGGAGCGGGGGTGGTCAAGAGACCCAGTACTTC. As protein: CASSGSGGGQETQYF. The chain couples TRBV2 to TRBJ2-5; TRBD2 agrees at 8 bases. V lost 4 bases to trimming and J lost 2 bases; unmatched junction nucleotides: 6. The CDR3 is 15 residues long. Germline CDR1 SNHLY, CDR2 FYNNEI. Drawing the rest from reference TRBV2 and TRBJ2-5, the complete variable domain is EPEVTQTPSHQVTQMGQEVILRCVPISNHLYFYWYRQILGQKVEFLVSFYNNEISEKSEIFDDQFSVERPDGSNFTLKIRSTKLEDSAMYFCASSGSGGGQETQYFGPGTRLLVL.

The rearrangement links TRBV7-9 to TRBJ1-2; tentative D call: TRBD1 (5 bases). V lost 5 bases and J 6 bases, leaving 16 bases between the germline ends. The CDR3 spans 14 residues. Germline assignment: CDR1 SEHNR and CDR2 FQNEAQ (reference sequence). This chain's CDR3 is CASSLNSRVDGYTF. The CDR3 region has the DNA TGTGCCAGCAGCCTCAACTCCAGGGTGGATGGCTACACCTTC.

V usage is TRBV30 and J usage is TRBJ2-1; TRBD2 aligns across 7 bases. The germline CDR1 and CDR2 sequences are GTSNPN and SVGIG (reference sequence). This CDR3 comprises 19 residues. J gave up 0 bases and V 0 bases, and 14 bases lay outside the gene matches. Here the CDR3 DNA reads TGTGCCTGGAGTGTCTTACGGAGCCAGCGGGGACGCTCCTACAATGAGCAGTTCTTC. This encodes CAWSVLRSQRGRSYNEQFF.